These 22 T cell receptor beta chains were all obtained from the same sample, sequenced in a study of T cells after posttransplantation cyclophosphamide. Cells defined as naive were viable CD3+CD4+ or CD3+CD8+ and CCR7+CD45RA+CD45RO-CD95-CD27+CD28+. Produced via immunoSEQ multiplex PCR; TCRdb's table is partial and in-frame only. There are tens of thousands of clones in the sample; 90% to 95% occur only once, and 0.1% lies in the top ten. The sequencing input was naive CD4+ T cells sorted from blood. Every receptor here comes from a man aged 30-40 years in good health and a related stem cell transplant donor.

This chain uses TRBV5-1 with TRBJ2-1, with TRBD2 matching 10 bases. The CDR3 consists of 15 residues. Unmatched junction bases numbered 5, after V lost 4 bases and J lost 4 bases. CDR1 is SGHRS and CDR2 is YFSETQ in the germline V gene. CDR3 nucleotides: TGCGCCAGCAGCAAGGGACTAGCGTTATACAATGAGCAGTTCTTC. This encodes CASSKGLALYNEQFF.

The chain couples TRBV19 to TRBJ2-1, with D unresolved. Germline lookup yields CDR1 LNHDA and CDR2 SQIVND (reference sequence). V lost 5 bases to trimming and J lost 9 bases, with 14 bases between them. The CDR3 covers 13 residues. CDR3 sequence (DNA): TGTGCCAGTAGTGAATTACCCTCGGGTGAGCAGTTCTTC. It is translated as CASSELPSGEQFF. Full variable domain (remainder filled in from reference TRBV19 and TRBJ2-1): DGGITQSPKYLFRKEGQNVTLSCEQNLNHDAMYWYRQDPGQGLRLIYYSQIVNDFQKGDIAEGYSVSREKKESFPLTVTSAQKNPTAFYLCASSELPSGEQFFGPGTRLTVL.

A single count supports this clone. CDR3 loop: CASSPGGQGLYGYTF. CDR3 in DNA: TGTGCCAGCTCACCTGGGGGACAGGGTCTCTATGGCTACACCTTC. The chain couples TRBV18 to TRBJ1-2; TRBD1 aligns across 9 bases. This CDR3 is built from 15 residues. After removal of 3 bases from V and 4 bases from J, the junction contained 6 bases not matched to a gene. Looked up from germline, CDR1 is KGHSH and CDR2 is LQKENI.

Worth noting for this clone: In the same sample, other DNA sequences code for this CDR3. The V and J genes are TRBV5-4 and TRBJ1-6; D is unresolved. V lost 0 bases to trimming and J lost 2 bases, with 12 bases between them. The CDR3 extends over 17 amino acids. The V gene's germline CDR1 is SGHNT and CDR2 YYREEE (reference sequence). CDR3 bases: TGTGCCAGCAGCTTGGAAGGCTCCGCGGCCTATAATTCACCCCTCCACTTT. Amino acid sequence: CASSLEGSAAYNSPLHF.

The V gene is TRBV7-3, the J gene TRBJ2-2; D unclear. The CDR3 consists of 15 residues. Trimming cost V 0 bases and J 5 bases, with 10 bases left between them. From germline, CDR1 is SGHTA and CDR2 FQGTGA. DNA for the CDR3: TGTGCCAGCAGCTTAACCCCAACCGAGACCGGGGAGCTGTTTTTT. Translation gives CASSLTPTETGELFF.

CDR3: CASSRPGGGQPQHF. DNA for the CDR3: TGTGCCAGCAGCCGCCCGGGGGGCGGACAGCCCCAGCATTTT. This chain connects TRBV6-5 to TRBJ1-5; D is perhaps TRBD1 (6 bases). There are 14 residues in the CDR3. V lost 6 bases, J lost 7 bases, and 16 bases lay in between. Per germline, CDR1 MNHEY and CDR2 SVGAGI.

The gene calls are TRBV7-9 and TRBJ1-2; 7 bases line up with TRBD1. This CDR3 has 16 amino acids. V shed 1 base and J 3 bases; nucleotides not matched to a gene: 8. From germline, CDR1 is SEHNR and CDR2 FQNEAQ (reference sequence). CDR3 nucleotides: TGTGCCAGCAGCTTAGGGTCCGGACAGGTGGACTATGGCTACACCTTC. Translation: CASSLGSGQVDYGYTF. Supplemented by reference TRBV7-9 and TRBJ1-2, the full variable domain reads DTGVSQNPRHKITKRGQNVTFRCDPISEHNRLYWYRQTLGQGPEFLTYFQNEAQLEKSRLLSDRFSAERPKGSFSTLEIQRTEQGDSAMYLCASSLGSGQVDYGYTFGSGTRLTVV.

The chain has TRBV5-1 and TRBJ1-5; 7 nucleotides agree with TRBD1. Germline lookup yields CDR1 SGHRS and CDR2 YFSETQ. The CDR3 loop spans 15 amino acids. The ends lost 4 bases at V and 4 bases at J; junction bases unmatched: 8. The CDR3 loop is CASSHGDRENQPQHF. The CDR3 coding sequence is TGCGCCAGCAGCCATGGGGACAGAGAGAATCAGCCCCAGCATTTT.

The rearrangement uses TRBV5-5 and TRBJ2-7; D gene uncertain. CDR1 SGHKS and CDR2 YYEKEE come from the germline V gene (reference sequence). The V and J ends lost 0 bases and 3 bases respectively, with 7 bases between them. The CDR3 contains 13 residues. The CDR3 sequence: CASSLATGYEQYF. DNA of the CDR3: TGTGCCAGCAGCTTGGCCACCGGCTACGAGCAGTACTTC.

The genes are TRBV19 and TRBJ2-7, with 8 bases matching TRBD2. The CDR3 extends over 16 amino acids. Germline V gene data show CDR1 as LNHDA and CDR2 as SQIVND (reference sequence). The junction had 8 bases not matched to a gene; V was cut back by 2 bases and J by 2 bases. CDR3 protein: CASSITGGALPYEQYF. The CDR3 nucleotides read TGTGCCAGTAGTATAACCGGGGGGGCCTTACCCTACGAGCAGTACTTC.

V and J are TRBV11-2 and TRBJ2-7, with 10 bases fitting TRBD1. The CDR3 is 19 residues long. CDR1 SGHAT and CDR2 FQNNGV come from the germline V gene. Losses at the gene ends were 4 bases for V and 2 bases for J; bases not matched to a gene: 17. The CDR3 reads CASSSGTGTGALGAYEQYF. CDR3 nucleotide sequence: TGTGCCAGCAGCTCAGGGACCGGGACAGGGGCCCTCGGGGCCTACGAGCAGTACTTC.

The chain uses TRBV5-8 and TRBJ1-4, with 9 bases matching TRBD1. V lost 1 base and J lost 8; bases outside the gene matches: 0. The germline V gene has CDR1 SGHTS and CDR2 YDEGEE. This CDR3 region has 13 residues. In DNA, the CDR3 is TGTGCCAGCAGCTTGACAGGGGGCGAAAAACTGTTTTTT. This sequence encodes CASSLTGGEKLFF.

V gene TRBV7-2 combines with J gene TRBJ2-1, with TRBD1 identical over 12 bases. Germline V gives CDR1 SGHTA, CDR2 FQGNSA. The CDR3 sequence is 14 residues long. V shed 6 bases and J 9 bases; nucleotides not matched to a gene: 6. The CDR3 DNA reads TGTGCCAGCAGGTTGGGACAGGGGGCTAGTGAGCAGTTCTTC. It encodes CASRLGQGASEQFF.

The chain is built from TRBV16 and TRBJ2-1, with D unresolved. The CDR3 extends over 17 amino acids. CDR1 and CDR2 (germline): KGHSY, FQNENV. The V end lost 0 bases, the J end lost 0 bases, and 12 bases lay between the germline ends. The DNA of the CDR3 is TGTGCCAGCAGCCAATCGCGAGGATTGAGCTCCTACAATGAGCAGTTCTTC. It translates to CASSQSRGLSSYNEQFF.

The chain is built from TRBV7-8 and TRBJ2-7, with TRBD2 matching over 10 bases. The CDR3 is 13 amino acids. Germline loops: CDR1 SGHVS, CDR2 FQNEAQ. Losses at the gene ends were 1 base for V and 12 bases for J; bases not matched to a gene: 6. The CDR3: CASSLGERGGLYF. In nucleotides, the CDR3 is TGTGCCAGCAGCTTAGGGGAGCGGGGGGGTCTGTACTTC.

The V and J genes are TRBV7-8 and TRBJ1-1; TRBD1 matches 7 bases. With V trimmed by 5 bases and J by 0 bases, 6 bases remained unmatched. CDR1 and CDR2 from the germline V gene are SGHVS and FQNEAQ. The CDR3 extends over 15 amino acids. DNA of the CDR3: TGTGCCAGCAGCCTTCGGACAGGAGTGAACACTGAAGCTTTCTTT. Its translation: CASSLRTGVNTEAFF.

The genes are TRBV5-1 and TRBJ2-5; 7 positions match TRBD1. CDR1 and CDR2 (germline): SGHRS, YFSETQ. With 4 bases clipped from V and 0 bases from J, the junction kept 6 bases outside the gene matches. The CDR3 is 15 residues long. The CDR3 spells CASSPGQLYQETQYF. The CDR3 nucleotides are TGCGCCAGCAGCCCGGGACAGCTGTACCAAGAGACCCAGTACTTC.

This clone appeared a few times. The V call is TRBV27, the J call TRBJ1-4; D not resolved. Germline V gene sequence: CDR1 MNHEY, CDR2 SMNVEV (reference sequence). V lost 8 bases and J 13 bases, leaving 17 bases between the germline ends. This CDR3 contains 12 residues. CDR3 sequence (DNA): TGTGCCAGCTGGGCGCGAGGGTCCGGACTGTTTTTT. This sequence encodes CASWARGSGLFF.

The chain carries TRBV29-1 and TRBJ2-7; 7 positions agree with TRBD1. The germline V gene encodes CDR1 SQVTM and CDR2 ANQGSEA. The J segment lost 7 bases and the V segment lost 7 bases, leaving 13 bases of the junction unmatched. The CDR3 is 13 residues long. CDR3 sequence reads: CSAGDRGFLEQYF. CDR3 nucleotides: TGCAGCGCTGGGGACAGAGGGTTCCTAGAGCAGTACTTC.

This rearrangement joins TRBV7-2 to TRBJ1-4, with D possibly matching TRBD1 (6 bases). The germline V and J ends were trimmed by 2 bases and 8 bases, with 12 bases remaining between them. The germline V gene encodes CDR1 SGHTA and CDR2 FQGNSA. This CDR3 has 14 residues. CDR3 amino acids: CASSLQGSREKLFF. CDR3 sequence (DNA): TGTGCCAGCAGCTTACAGGGGTCCCGGGAAAAACTGTTTTTT.

V and J are TRBV7-2 and TRBJ2-7; 11 bases match TRBD2. CDR3 length equals 19 residues. V shed 3 bases and J 1 base; nucleotides not matched to a gene: 14. Germline lookup yields CDR1 SGHTA and CDR2 FQGNSA. CDR3 in amino acids: CASSFRMFALAGESYEQYF. The DNA for the CDR3 is TGTGCCAGCAGCTTCAGAATGTTTGCACTAGCGGGGGAATCCTACGAGCAGTACTTC.

The chain uses TRBV4-3 and TRBJ1-4; maybe TRBD1 (6 bases). Germline V gives CDR1 LGHNA, CDR2 YSLEER. V was pared by 0 bases and J by 3 bases, with 11 bases between. There are 16 residues in the CDR3. The CDR3: CASSQDWAGANEKLFF. As DNA, the CDR3 is TGCGCCAGCAGCCAAGATTGGGCAGGGGCTAATGAAAAACTGTTTTTT.